This T cell receptor (beta chain) stems from a study of OX40 agonist ivuxolimab in advanced cancers. Whole-study context: Age averaged 60 years (range roughly 23 to 79), and more than 80% were male. Three patients responded partially, comprising one with hepatocellular carcinoma and two with cutaneous melanoma. Study-level findings and limits: It was not determined which antigens were specifically recognized by the peripheral T cells that had undergone clonal expansion.

Using immunoSEQ multiplex PCR, the repertoire was profiled, and TCRdb retains in-frame clones only, with some absent. The sample has some 87,000 clones, about 93% seen once. On this clone itself: Its antigen remains unidentified.

Germline loops: CDR1 WSHSY, CDR2 SAAADI. The CDR3 runs 15 residues. V was clipped by 7 bases and J by 5 bases; unmatched bases: 6. The sequence was collected from an adult with an advanced solid tumor such as melanoma, head and neck, liver or kidney cancer. This material consisted of CD4+ or CD8+ T cells sorted from blood, taken in a trial of the OX40 agonist ivuxolimab. The V call is TRBV10-2, the J call TRBJ2-5, with 14 bases identical to TRBD2. CDR3 DNA sequence: TGCGCCAGCATGGAGGGACTAGCGGGAGCTGAGACCCAGTACTTC. It specifies CASMEGLAGAETQYF.